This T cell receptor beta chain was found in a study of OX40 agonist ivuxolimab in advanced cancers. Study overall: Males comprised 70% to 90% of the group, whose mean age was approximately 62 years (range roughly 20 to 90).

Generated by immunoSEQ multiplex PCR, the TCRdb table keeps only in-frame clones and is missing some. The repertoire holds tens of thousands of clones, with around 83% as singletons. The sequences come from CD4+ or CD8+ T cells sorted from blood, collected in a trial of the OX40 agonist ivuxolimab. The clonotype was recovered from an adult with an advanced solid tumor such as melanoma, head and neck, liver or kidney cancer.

Here the CDR3 reads CASSLTSVGGETQYF. The CDR3 DNA is TGTGCCAGCAGCTTAACTAGCGTTGGGGGAGAGACCCAGTACTTC. This sequence joins TRBV7-9 and TRBJ2-5; 7 bases fit TRBD2. Germline values: CDR1 SEHNR, CDR2 FQNEAQ (reference sequence). After removal of 2 bases from V and 4 bases from J, the junction contained 7 bases not matched to a gene. The CDR3 length is 15 residues.